This T cell receptor beta chain was recovered during a study of response to subunit inactivated influenza vaccine. Findings and limits, study-wide: That few new T cells are recruited by each seasonal influenza vaccination was the authors' suggestion.

This clonotype has at least ten counts. Its target is not known. MiXCR, run by TCRdb on the RT-PCR reads, gives a single entry per CDR3 protein. The sample holds roughly 570,000 distinct CDR3 sequences, roughly 15% seen once. The TCR originated in a man in his forties or fifties who received an inactivated influenza vaccine. This specimen consisted of PBMCs from blood, obtained approximately 13 days after vaccination.

CDR3 DNA: TGCGCCAGCAGCTTAAGTACGGTCCCCCAAGAGACCCAGTACTTC. Translation: CASSLSTVPQETQYF. The chain links TRBV5-1 to TRBJ2-5, with unresolved D. Germline V gives CDR1 SGHRS, CDR2 YFSETQ. V was clipped by 2 bases and J by 1 base, with 12 bases between them. The length of the CDR3 is 15 residues. Filled out from reference TRBV5-1 and TRBJ2-5, the complete variable domain reads KAGVTQTPRYLIKTRGQQVTLSCSPISGHRSVSWYQQTPGQGLQFLFEYFSETQRNKGNFPGRFSGRQFSNSRSEMNVSTLELGDSALYLCASSLSTVPQETQYFGPGTRLLVL.